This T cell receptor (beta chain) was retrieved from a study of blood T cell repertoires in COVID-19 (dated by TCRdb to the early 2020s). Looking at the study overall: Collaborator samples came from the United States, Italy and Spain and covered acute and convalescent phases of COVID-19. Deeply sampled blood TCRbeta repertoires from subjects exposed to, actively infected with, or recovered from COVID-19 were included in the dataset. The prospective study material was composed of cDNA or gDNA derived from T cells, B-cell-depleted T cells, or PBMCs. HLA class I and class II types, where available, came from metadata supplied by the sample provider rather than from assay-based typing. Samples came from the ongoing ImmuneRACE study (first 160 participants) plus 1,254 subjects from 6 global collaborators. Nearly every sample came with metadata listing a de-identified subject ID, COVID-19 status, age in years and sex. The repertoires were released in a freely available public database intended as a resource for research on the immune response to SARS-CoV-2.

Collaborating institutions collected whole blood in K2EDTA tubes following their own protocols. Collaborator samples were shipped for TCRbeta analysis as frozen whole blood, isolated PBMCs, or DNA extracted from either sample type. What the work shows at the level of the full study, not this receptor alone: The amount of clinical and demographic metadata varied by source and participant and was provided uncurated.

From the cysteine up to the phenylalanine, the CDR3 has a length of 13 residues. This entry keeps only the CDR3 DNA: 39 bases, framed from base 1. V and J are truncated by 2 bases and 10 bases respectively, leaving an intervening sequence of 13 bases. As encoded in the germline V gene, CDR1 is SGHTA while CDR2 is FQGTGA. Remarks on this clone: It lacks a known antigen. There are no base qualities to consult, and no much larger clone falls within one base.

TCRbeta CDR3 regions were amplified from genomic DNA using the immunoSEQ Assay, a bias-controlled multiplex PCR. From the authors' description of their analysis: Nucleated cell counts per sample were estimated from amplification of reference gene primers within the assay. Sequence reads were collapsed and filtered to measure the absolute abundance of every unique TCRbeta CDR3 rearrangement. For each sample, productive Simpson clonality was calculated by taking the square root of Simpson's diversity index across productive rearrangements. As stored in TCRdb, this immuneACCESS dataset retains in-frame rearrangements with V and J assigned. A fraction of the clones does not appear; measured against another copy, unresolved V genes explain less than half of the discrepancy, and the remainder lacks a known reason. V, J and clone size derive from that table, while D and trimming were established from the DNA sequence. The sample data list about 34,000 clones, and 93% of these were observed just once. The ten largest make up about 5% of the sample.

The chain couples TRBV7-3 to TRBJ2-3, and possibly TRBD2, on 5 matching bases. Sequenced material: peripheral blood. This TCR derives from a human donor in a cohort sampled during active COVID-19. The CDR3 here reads CASSLGSESSQYF. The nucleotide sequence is TGTGCCAGCAGCTTAGGTAGCGAGAGCTCGCAGTATTTT. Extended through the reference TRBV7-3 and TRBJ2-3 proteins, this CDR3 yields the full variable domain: GAGVSQTPSNKVTEKGKYVELRCDPISGHTALYWYRQSLGQGPEFLIYFQGTGAADDSGLPNDRFFAVRPEGSVSTLKIQRTERGDSAVYLCASSLGSESSQYFGPGTRLTVL.